These 19 T cell receptor beta chains came from one sample sequenced in a study of radiotherapy plus CTLA-4 blockade in lung cancer. The method was immunoSEQ multiplex PCR; TCRdb's version includes in-frame clones alone and lacks a portion of them. The data hold around 55,000 clones, with around four fifths observed a single time. Sequences were derived from peripheral blood, sampled from a patient treated with radiotherapy plus ipilimumab. The receptors stem from a human donor with non-small cell lung cancer whose response to radiotherapy plus ipilimumab could not be evaluated.

The chain joins TRBV28 to TRBJ2-1; tentative D call: TRBD2 (6 bases). The CDR3 runs 15 residues. Germline CDR1 reads MDHEN; CDR2 reads SYDVKM. Trimming took off 6 bases at V and 9 bases at J, with 21 bases between the two ends. The CDR3 nucleotides are TGTGCCAGCAGCCTCGGGCTTGGACGAGCGGGTGAGCAGTTCTTC. Amino acids: CASSLGLGRAGEQFF.

The chain uses TRBV13 and TRBJ1-3, with TRBD1 matching over 8 bases. This CDR3 spans 12 amino acids. Trimming took 4 bases from V and 9 from J; bases not matched to a gene: 2. Germline V gene lookup returns CDR1 PRHDT and CDR2 FYEKMQ (reference sequence). The CDR3 DNA reads TGTGCCAGCAGCTACAGGGGGGCCACCATATATTTT. Amino acid sequence: CASSYRGATIYF.

The gene calls are TRBV11-2 and TRBJ2-1; TRBD2 agrees at 7 bases. The germline CDR1 and CDR2 sequences are SGHAT and FQNNGV. This CDR3 is 15 amino acids long. With 5 bases clipped from V and 1 base from J, the junction kept 5 bases outside the gene matches. The CDR3 sequence is CASSDTSASYNEQFF. In DNA, the CDR3 is TGTGCCAGCAGCGATACTAGCGCATCCTACAATGAGCAGTTCTTC.

This clone has a single count. V is TRBV7-8 and J is TRBJ1-1; D remains ambiguous. Trimming cost V 5 bases and J 0 bases, with 13 bases left between them. Germline assignment: CDR1 SGHVS and CDR2 FQNEAQ. The CDR3 spans 15 residues. The CDR3 DNA follows: TGTGCCAGCAGCCCCCGCGTAATGATGAACACTGAAGCTTTCTTT. Residues: CASSPRVMMNTEAFF.

The V gene is TRBV5-1, the J gene TRBJ1-2, with 7 bases identical to TRBD1. The CDR3 covers 13 residues. In germline, CDR1 is SGHRS, CDR2 YFSETQ. The V and J ends lost 4 bases and 8 bases, in that order; junction bases with no gene match: 8. The CDR3 coding sequence is TGCGCCAGCAGCATCGCCGGGACAGACGGCTACACCTTC. The encoded protein is CASSIAGTDGYTF.

V usage is TRBV18 and J usage is TRBJ2-3, with D possibly matching TRBD1 (6 bases). Germline CDR1 is KGHSH and CDR2 is LQKENI. Trimming removed 9 bases from V and 6 bases from J, with 10 bases in between. This CDR3 region has 11 residues. The CDR3 coding sequence is TGTGCCAGTTCCAGGGGTGATACGCAGTATTTT. This gives the protein CASSRGDTQYF.

This rearrangement joins TRBV7-9 to TRBJ1-1; D remains unclear. Germline lookup yields CDR1 SEHNR and CDR2 FQNEAQ (reference sequence). The CDR3 covers 15 residues. V lost 5 bases to trimming and J lost 0 bases, with 13 bases between them. The DNA of the CDR3 is TGTGCCAGCAGCCCAAAACAGAGACTGAACACTGAAGCTTTCTTT. Protein product: CASSPKQRLNTEAFF.

The genes are TRBV7-2 and TRBJ2-5, with TRBD2 identical over 10 bases. The J call is in doubt because the DNA end fits TRBJ2-7 better. The CDR3 consists of 15 residues. CDR1 and CDR2 from the germline V gene are SGHTA and FQGNSA. The CDR3 spells CASSPSGGQLYEQYF. CDR3 sequence (DNA): TGTGCCAGCAGCCCTAGCGGGGGACAGCTCTACGAGCAGTACTTC.

The chain uses TRBV5-5 and TRBJ2-7, with TRBD2 identical over 11 bases. Germline V CDR1 and CDR2: SGHKS, YYEKEE (reference sequence). CDR3 length equals 14 residues. V lost 4 bases, J lost 2 bases, and 2 bases stayed unmatched. CDR3 in amino acids: CASSGTSGAYEQYF. The DNA for the CDR3 is TGTGCCAGCAGCGGGACTAGCGGAGCCTACGAGCAGTACTTC.

The chain has TRBV6-5 and TRBJ2-7; TRBD1 agrees at 10 bases. CDR1 is MNHEY and CDR2 is SVGAGI in the germline V gene. V trimming: 9 bases; J trimming: 4 bases; junction bases outside the gene matches: 9. The CDR3 is 14 amino acids. In DNA, the CDR3 is TGTGCCAGTAGATTCCCGGGACAGGGGTACGAGCAGTACTTC. As protein: CASRFPGQGYEQYF.

The chain recombines TRBV6-5 with TRBJ2-5, with D perhaps matching TRBD2 (6 bases). The CDR3 sequence is 13 residues long. The germline gives CDR1 MNHEY, CDR2 SVGAGI. V was cut by 7 bases and J by 4 bases, with 13 bases left in between. CDR3 DNA: TGTGCCAGCACCGAGCGGGCCGGAGAGACCCAGTACTTC. This gives the protein CASTERAGETQYF.

This sequence joins TRBV5-1 and TRBJ1-2; 9 bases match TRBD1. With 4 bases clipped from V and 8 bases from J, the junction kept 9 bases outside the gene matches. Per germline, CDR1 SGHRS and CDR2 YFSETQ. The CDR3 has 14 amino acids. CDR3 nucleotides: TGCGCCAGCAGCACCCGGACAGGGGCAGGGGGCTACACCTTC. Translation: CASSTRTGAGGYTF.

The chain has TRBV28 and TRBJ2-6; tentatively, D is TRBD1 (5 bases). The V and J ends lost 3 bases and 0 bases respectively, with 6 bases between them. The CDR3 sequence is 15 residues long. In germline, CDR1 is MDHEN, CDR2 SYDVKM. CDR3 in DNA: TGTGCCAGCAGTTTCCAGGGCTCTGGGGCCAACGTCCTGACTTTC. Residues: CASSFQGSGANVLTF.

The V gene is TRBV12-5, the J gene TRBJ2-2, with 12 bases lining up with TRBD2. V shed 2 bases and J 6 bases; nucleotides not matched to a gene: 16. This CDR3 is 20 amino acids long. CDR1 is LGHNT, CDR2 FRNRAP, per germline. The CDR3 sequence is CASGLTHGESSGRAAGELFF. Written as DNA, the CDR3 is TGTGCTAGTGGTTTGACCCACGGTGAGTCTAGCGGGAGGGCCGCCGGGGAGCTGTTTTTT.

The J gene is TRBJ2-7, the V gene TRBV7-2; 12 bases are shared with TRBD1. This CDR3 has 16 residues. V lost 5 bases to trimming and J lost 4 bases; unmatched junction nucleotides: 9. Looked up from germline, CDR1 is SGHTA and CDR2 is FQGNSA. Written as DNA, the CDR3 is TGTGCCAGCAGCAGAGCCGGGACAGGGGGCTCTTACGAGCAGTACTTC. Translating gives CASSRAGTGGSYEQYF.

V gene TRBV11-2 combines with J gene TRBJ2-1; 8 positions match TRBD2. The CDR3 contains 14 residues. Trimming cost V 6 bases and J 9 bases; bases outside gene matches: 10. Germline-derived CDR1 and CDR2 are SGHAT and FQNNGV. The CDR3 DNA sequence: TGTGCCAGCAGGTTTATGGGCGGGGGGCCTGAGCAGTTCTTC. Translated, it gives CASRFMGGGPEQFF.

The chain is built from TRBV5-1 and TRBJ1-4, with D possibly TRBD1 on 5 matching bases. Germline V gene lookup returns CDR1 SGHRS and CDR2 YFSETQ. V gave up 3 bases and J gave up 5 bases, with 14 bases separating them. The CDR3 covers 15 residues. The DNA of the CDR3 is TGCGCCAGCAGCTGGGGGGGGACGGAGAATGAAAAACTGTTTTTT. Translating gives CASSWGGTENEKLFF.

This clone has more than one count but fewer than ten. The chain carries TRBV28 and TRBJ2-7, with D possibly TRBD1 on 6 matching bases. V dropped 5 bases and J dropped 6 bases, with 17 bases sitting between them. Looked up from germline, CDR1 is MDHEN and CDR2 is SYDVKM. This CDR3 has 14 residues. The CDR3, as DNA: TGTGCCAGCAGTCCCCGGGACATTTTCAGCGAGCAGTACTTC. Protein product: CASSPRDIFSEQYF.

V usage is TRBV7-9 and J usage is TRBJ2-3, with 10 bases aligning to TRBD1. Trimming took 3 bases from V and 1 from J; bases not matched to a gene: 1. Germline CDR1 SEHNR, CDR2 FQNEAQ (reference sequence). This CDR3 has 15 residues. The CDR3 loop reads CASSLGQGRTDTQYF. The CDR3 DNA reads as TGTGCCAGCAGCTTGGGACAGGGGCGCACAGATACGCAGTATTTT.